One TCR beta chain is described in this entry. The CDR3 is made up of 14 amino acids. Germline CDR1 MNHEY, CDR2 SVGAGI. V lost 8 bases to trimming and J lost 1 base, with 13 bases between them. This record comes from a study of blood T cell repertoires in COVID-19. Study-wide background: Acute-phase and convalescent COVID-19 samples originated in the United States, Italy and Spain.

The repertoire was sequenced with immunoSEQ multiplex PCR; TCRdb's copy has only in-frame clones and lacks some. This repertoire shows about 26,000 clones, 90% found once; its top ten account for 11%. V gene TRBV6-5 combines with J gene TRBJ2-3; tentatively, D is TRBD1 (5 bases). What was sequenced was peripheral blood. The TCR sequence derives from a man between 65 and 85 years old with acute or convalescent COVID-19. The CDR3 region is CASWVQGGTDTQYF. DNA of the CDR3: TGTGCCAGCTGGGTGCAGGGCGGCACAGATACGCAGTATTTT.